The clone carrying this TCR beta chain was seen ten or more times. Reverse transcription used around 500 ng RNA and constant-region primers for alpha and beta. Using multiplexing indices, alpha and beta chain libraries were generated apart by chain-specific third strand synthesis. TCRdb analysed the 5' RACE reads with MiXCR anew, one entry per CDR3 protein. In the table there are more than 9,000 distinct CDR3 sequences, around 9.3% of which are singletons. Per the germline V gene, CDR1 is LNHDA and CDR2 is SQIVND (reference sequence). V was cut by 4 bases and J by 0 bases, with 10 bases left in between. This CDR3 has 15 residues. The repertoire came from unfractionated whole blood and reflected all unsorted peripheral T cells. The data derive from a study of HIV-infected patients and healthy controls.

This sample comprised blood, obtained before antiretroviral therapy. The sequence derives from an adult with HIV infection. The donor label of this sample is uncertain. The chain uses TRBV19 and TRBJ2-1, with a tentative D call TRBD2 (5 bases). CDR3 in DNA: TGTGCCAGTAGTAACCGGGGAGTCTCCTACAATGAGCAGTTCTTC. Its translation is CASSNRGVSYNEQFF.